The 25 T cell receptor beta chains listed next were all sequenced from one sample in a study of T-cell memory formation after mild COVID-19. TCRdb recomputed calls from the 5' RACE reads with MiXCR, one row per CDR3 protein. The table shows some 340,000 distinct CDR3 sequences, with over 10% occurring only once. The source material was PBMCs or a T cell subset sorted from them (not recorded which). Every receptor here comes from a man between 18 and 35 years old who had mild COVID-19 (a few samples of this study predate the infection). Cell type and time point are not known.

This clonotype turned up a few times. The chain recombines TRBV12-3 or TRBV12-4 with TRBJ1-2; tentatively, D is TRBD1 (5 bases). Trimming took off 1 base at V and 7 bases at J, with 10 bases between the two ends. This CDR3 contains 13 residues. The CDR3 loop reads CASSLGRVAGYTF. CDR3 DNA sequence: TGTGCCAGCAGTTTAGGCAGGGTGGCTGGCTACACCTTC.

In its sample, this clonotype was seen many times. This chain joins TRBV7-2 and TRBJ2-7; 9 bases fit TRBD1. CDR3 length: 14 residues. CDR1 and CDR2 from the germline V gene are SGHTA and FQGNSA. Trimming removed 1 base from V and 3 bases from J; junction bases left unmatched: 1. The CDR3 DNA is TGTGCCAGCAGCTTAGACAGGGGGCTCTACGAGCAGTACTTC. Amino acids: CASSLDRGLYEQYF.

The gene calls are TRBV15 and TRBJ2-7, with D unresolved. The germline CDR1 and CDR2 sequences are LNHNV and YYDKDF (reference sequence). This CDR3 has 13 residues. The V and J ends lost 1 base and 1 base respectively, with 5 bases between them. The CDR3 is CATSRGPSYEQYF. The DNA for the CDR3 is TGTGCCACCAGCAGAGGACCGTCCTACGAGCAGTACTTC.

The genes are TRBV7-3 and TRBJ2-2; D may be TRBD1 or TRBD2 (5 bases each). V was trimmed by 0 bases and J by 0 bases, leaving 5 bases between them. Germline V gene data show CDR1 as SGHTA and CDR2 as FQGTGA. The CDR3 covers 15 residues. The CDR3 nucleotides are TGTGCCAGCAGCTTAACGGGGGCGAACACCGGGGAGCTGTTTTTT. This gives the protein CASSLTGANTGELFF.

The rearrangement links TRBV15 to TRBJ1-2; D possibly corresponds to TRBD1 (6 bases). Germline CDR1 is LNHNV and CDR2 is YYDKDF (reference sequence). The ends were cut back, 5 bases at V and 8 bases at J, with 21 bases in the middle. The CDR3 sequence is 15 residues long. CDR3 loop: CATSARRGAPYGYTF. The DNA of the CDR3 is TGTGCCACCAGCGCTCGTCGGGGGGCGCCGTACGGCTACACCTTC.

This clonotype was observed a few times. V gene TRBV7-9 combines with J gene TRBJ2-7, with no clear D. The length of the CDR3 is 13 residues. CDR1 and CDR2 (germline): SEHNR, FQNEAQ (reference sequence). V was pared by 3 bases and J by 3 bases, with 9 bases between. In DNA form, the CDR3 reads TGTGCCAGCAGCTTCTCCGGTATCTACGAGCAGTACTTC. The encoded protein is CASSFSGIYEQYF.

The chain combines TRBV19 with TRBJ2-3; 8 bases match TRBD1. Germline CDR1 LNHDA, CDR2 SQIVND (reference sequence). There are 17 residues in the CDR3. V gave up 5 bases and J gave up 3 bases; unmatched junction bases: 13. This chain's CDR3 is CASSPQPRGRGTDTQYF. The CDR3 nucleotides are TGTGCCAGTAGTCCCCAGCCCAGGGGGCGGGGTACAGATACGCAGTATTTT.

The V call is TRBV29-1, the J call TRBJ2-3; D is unresolved. The germline V and J ends were trimmed by 6 bases and 4 bases, with 2 bases remaining between them. Germline values: CDR1 SQVTM, CDR2 ANQGSEA. The CDR3 spans 9 residues. In nucleotides, the CDR3 is TGCAGCGTGTCAGATACGCAGTATTTT. Translated, it gives CSVSDTQYF.

This clonotype has only a few counts. V is TRBV29-1 and J is TRBJ2-3, with 7 bases matching TRBD1. V lost 4 bases and J lost 1; bases outside the gene matches: 2. Germline CDR1 and CDR2: SQVTM and ANQGSEA. The CDR3 loop spans 13 amino acids. In DNA form, the CDR3 reads TGCAGCGTTGGGGGGACAGGCACAGATACGCAGTATTTT. Protein: CSVGGTGTDTQYF.

The chain has TRBV3-1 and TRBJ1-1; TRBD1 agrees at 7 bases. The CDR3 is 14 amino acids. With V trimmed by 5 bases and J by 10 bases, 13 bases remained unmatched. The germline CDR1 and CDR2 sequences are LGHDT and YNNKEL (reference sequence). The CDR3: CASSLEGQPVIAFF. Written as DNA, the CDR3 is TGTGCCAGCAGCTTAGAGGGACAGCCAGTCATAGCTTTCTTT.

This clonotype was seen only a few times. The genes are TRBV27 and TRBJ2-2, with 9 bases aligning to TRBD2. Per the germline V gene, CDR1 is MNHEY and CDR2 is SMNVEV (reference sequence). CDR3 length equals 15 residues. Trimming took 3 bases from V and 7 from J; bases not matched to a gene: 6. CDR3 nucleotides: TGTGCCAGCAGTTTCCAGCGGGGGGCTGGCGGGGAGCTGTTTTTT. As protein: CASSFQRGAGGELFF.

This clonotype came up a few times. The chain carries TRBV6-2 or TRBV6-3 and TRBJ1-1; no firm D call. The CDR3 consists of 13 residues. V gave up 7 bases and J gave up 0 bases, with 9 bases separating them. Germline V gene sequence: CDR1 MNHEY, CDR2 SVGEGT. The CDR3 DNA is TGTGCCAGCACCGTAGTCCTGAACACTGAAGCTTTCTTT. Its protein product is CASTVVLNTEAFF.

This clonotype has more than one count but fewer than ten. V is TRBV12-3 or TRBV12-4 and J is TRBJ1-1; a possible D gene is TRBD1 (6 bases). V was shortened by 6 bases and J by 2 bases, with 19 bases between the two germline ends. The CDR3 is made up of 16 amino acids. CDR3 DNA sequence: TGTGCCAGCAGAGAATGGGGGGCTAGGCGAAACACTGAAGCTTTCTTT. Protein product: CASREWGARRNTEAFF.

V usage is TRBV4-1 and J usage is TRBJ2-7; D might be TRBD1 (6 bases). V lost 6 bases, J lost 0 bases, and 12 bases lay in between. The CDR3 covers 14 residues. The germline CDR1 and CDR2 sequences are MGHRA and YSYEKL. CDR3 residues: CASSQTGFSYEQYF. The CDR3 bases are TGCGCCAGCAGTCAAACAGGGTTCTCCTACGAGCAGTACTTC.

This clonotype occurred a few times. CDR3 in amino acids: CASSLDRGGPDTQYF. The CDR3 nucleotides read TGTGCCAGCAGTTTGGACAGGGGAGGCCCGGATACGCAGTATTTT. V is TRBV6-6 and J is TRBJ2-3; 9 nucleotides agree with TRBD1. J gave up 6 bases and V 4 bases, and 8 bases lay outside the gene matches. The length of the CDR3 is 15 residues. Looked up from germline, CDR1 is MNHNY and CDR2 is SVGAGI (reference sequence).

The sample holds many counts of this clonotype. This sequence joins TRBV6-5 and TRBJ2-7; TRBD1 or TRBD2 may be the D gene (5 bases each). The CDR3 contains 14 residues. Germline lookup yields CDR1 MNHEY and CDR2 SVGAGI. Trimming removed 0 bases at V and 2 bases at J, with 8 bases between. The CDR3 DNA reads TGTGCCAGCAGTTACTCTGGGGGACCCTACGAGCAGTACTTC. Amino acid sequence: CASSYSGGPYEQYF.

This clonotype was recorded at least ten times. Here the CDR3 DNA reads TGTGCCAGCAGCCATATTAACTATAGCCCCAATCAGCCCCAGCATTTT. This gives the protein CASSHINYSPNQPQHF. The chain uses TRBV7-8 and TRBJ1-5, with D unresolved. This CDR3 contains 16 residues. Germline V gene sequence: CDR1 SGHVS, CDR2 FQNEAQ. Trimming removed 5 bases at V and 3 bases at J, with 17 bases between.

The genes are TRBV5-1 and TRBJ2-1; D may be TRBD1 (6 bases). V was shortened by 0 bases and J by 7 bases, with 14 bases between the two germline ends. The germline V gene encodes CDR1 SGHRS and CDR2 YFSETQ. The CDR3 consists of 15 residues. The CDR3 sequence is CASSLEPQGRNEQFF. In DNA form, the CDR3 reads TGCGCCAGCAGCTTGGAACCCCAGGGGCGGAATGAGCAGTTCTTC.

This clonotype has at least ten counts. The chain has TRBV5-1 and TRBJ2-2, with no clear D. CDR3 length equals 12 residues. Trimming left V 1 base short and J 2 bases short, with 0 bases between. Germline CDR1 and CDR2: SGHRS and YFSETQ. CDR3 in DNA: TGCGCCAGCAGCTTGAACACCGGGGAGCTGTTTTTT. Protein product: CASSLNTGELFF.

The V call is TRBV6-6, the J call TRBJ1-5; no firm D call. Trimming removed 5 bases at V and 0 bases at J, with 11 bases between. The CDR3 contains 15 residues. Germline V gene sequence: CDR1 MNHNY, CDR2 SVGAGI (reference sequence). CDR3 sequence: CASSPPGYSNQPQHF. The CDR3 DNA reads as TGTGCCAGCAGTCCACCGGGGTATAGCAATCAGCCCCAGCATTTT.

The chain couples TRBV29-1 to TRBJ1-2, with 9 bases fitting TRBD1. The CDR3 extends over 14 amino acids. Trimming at V came to 2 bases and at J to 6 bases, leaving 7 bases not matched to a gene. The germline V gene has CDR1 SQVTM and CDR2 ANQGSEA. The CDR3 here is CSVETTGGGNGYTF. DNA for the CDR3: TGCAGCGTTGAAACTACAGGGGGCGGGAATGGCTACACCTTC.

The chain carries TRBV5-6 and TRBJ2-3; D is perhaps TRBD2 (6 bases). Germline V CDR1 and CDR2: SGHDT, YYEEEE. The CDR3 loop spans 14 amino acids. V was shortened by 3 bases and J by 6 bases, with 14 bases between the two germline ends. The CDR3 sequence: CASSSGGIWDTQYF. In DNA, the CDR3 is TGTGCCAGCAGCTCCGGAGGGATATGGGATACGCAGTATTTT.

The V gene is TRBV4-3, the J gene TRBJ2-1, with TRBD1 matching 8 bases. Germline V gives CDR1 LGHNA, CDR2 YSLEER. This CDR3 has 13 residues. Trimming at V came to 4 bases and at J to 13 bases, leaving 9 bases not matched to a gene. The CDR3 nucleotides read TGCGCCAGCAGCCTGACCCACCAGGGGGCCCAGTTCTTC. Residues: CASSLTHQGAQFF.

The V call is TRBV14, the J call TRBJ2-5; D gene unclear. The CDR3 extends over 13 amino acids. The V end was cut by 1 base, the J end by 4 bases, with 7 bases between. In germline, CDR1 is SGHDN, CDR2 FVKESK. The CDR3 DNA follows: TGTGCCAGCAGCCAAGGTCAGAGAGAGACCCAGTACTTC. This gives the protein CASSQGQRETQYF. Looking up the rest from reference TRBV14 and TRBJ2-5 gives the full variable domain: EAGVTQFPSHSVIEKGQTVTLRCDPISGHDNLYWYRRVMGKEIKFLLHFVKESKQDESGMPNNRFLAERTGGTYSTLKVQPAELEDSGVYFCASSQGQRETQYFGPGTRLLVL.

This clonotype occurred a few times. The chain uses TRBV29-1 and TRBJ2-7; possible D gene TRBD2, 6 bases. Trimming removed 6 bases at V and 9 bases at J, with 27 bases between. The CDR3 loop spans 15 amino acids. Germline V gene lookup returns CDR1 SQVTM and CDR2 ANQGSEA. The CDR3 here is CSVGDRDSGGGAQYF. The CDR3 DNA is TGCAGCGTCGGGGACCGGGACTCGGGTGGGGGAGCGCAGTACTTC.